Below, 28 T cell receptor beta chains from the same sample are listed, as sequenced in a study of blood T cell repertoires in COVID-19. Method: immunoSEQ multiplex PCR; TCRdb's copy keeps in-frame clones and lacks some. The sample lists roughly 420,000 clones; 85% to 90% were seen once. The specimen was PBMCs or T cells enriched from blood (not recorded which). Every receptor here comes from a woman aged 30 to 39 with acute COVID-19.

The chain uses TRBV27 and TRBJ2-1; 7 bases are a match to TRBD1. CDR1 is MNHEY and CDR2 is SMNVEV in the germline V gene (reference sequence). The CDR3 length is 15 residues. Trimming removed 5 bases from V and 4 bases from J; junction bases left unmatched: 8. The CDR3 protein is CASSPIGTAYNEQFF. CDR3 sequence (DNA): TGTGCCAGCAGTCCTATCGGGACAGCTTACAATGAGCAGTTCTTC.

This chain uses TRBV2 with TRBJ2-7; 12 nucleotides agree with TRBD2. The CDR3 is made up of 18 amino acids. The germline gives CDR1 SNHLY, CDR2 FYNNEI. J gave up 3 bases and V 5 bases, and 14 bases lay outside the gene matches. DNA of the CDR3: TGTGCCAGCAGTAGCGGGCCGGAAGGGACTAGCGGGCACTACGAGCAGTACTTC. It encodes CASSSGPEGTSGHYEQYF.

J is TRBJ2-1 and V is TRBV10-3; D ambiguous. The germline CDR1 and CDR2 sequences are ENHRY and SYGVKD. This CDR3 is built from 13 residues. Trimming pared 6 bases from V and 0 bases from J, leaving 6 bases between. The CDR3 DNA follows: TGTGCCATCAGGGCGGACTCCTACAATGAGCAGTTCTTC. Its translation is CAIRADSYNEQFF.

The chain links TRBV18 to TRBJ1-3, with D unclear. The CDR3 totals 15 residues. Germline V gene data show CDR1 as KGHSH and CDR2 as LQKENI. Trimming pared 8 bases from V and 2 bases from J, leaving 16 bases between. CDR3 residues: CASALNSFAGNTIYF. As DNA, the CDR3 is TGTGCCAGCGCATTAAACTCCTTCGCTGGAAACACCATATATTTT. Filled out from reference TRBV18 and TRBJ1-3, the complete variable domain reads NAGVMQNPRHLVRRRGQEARLRCSPMKGHSHVYWYRQLPEEGLKFMVYLQKENIIDESGMPKERFSAEFPKEGPSILRIQQVVRGDSAAYFCASALNSFAGNTIYFGEGSWLTVV.

This sequence joins TRBV24-1 and TRBJ2-5; D is unclear. The V gene lost 1 base and the J gene lost 6 bases, with 11 bases spanning the gap. The germline gives CDR1 KGHDR, CDR2 SFDVKD. This CDR3 spans 14 amino acids. The CDR3 here is CATSDFSGPQTQYF. The CDR3 region has the DNA TGTGCCACCAGTGATTTTTCGGGTCCCCAGACCCAGTACTTC.

The CDR3 region is CASSSVTGAGANVLTF. DNA for the CDR3: TGCGCCAGCAGCTCAGTGACAGGGGCTGGGGCCAACGTCCTGACTTTC. The chain uses TRBV5-1 and TRBJ2-6; 8 bases line up with TRBD1. CDR1 is SGHRS and CDR2 is YFSETQ in the germline V gene. V gave up 3 bases and J gave up 2 bases; unmatched junction bases: 4. CDR3 length equals 16 residues.

The chain couples TRBV4-1 to TRBJ2-5; D gene ambiguous. Germline V gene data show CDR1 as MGHRA and CDR2 as YSYEKL. V lost 0 bases, J lost 7 bases, and 9 bases lay in between. The CDR3 is made up of 13 amino acids. CDR3 DNA sequence: TGCGCCAGCAGCCAAGATATCGGAGTGACCCAGTACTTC. Translation: CASSQDIGVTQYF.

This clone was counted between two and nine times. The chain links TRBV24-1 to TRBJ2-4, with TRBD1 matching over 8 bases. The germline V gene encodes CDR1 KGHDR and CDR2 SFDVKD. J gave up 6 bases and V 4 bases, and 4 bases lay outside the gene matches. The CDR3 consists of 14 residues. The CDR3 loop is CATSDPGQGNIQYF. The CDR3 coding sequence is TGTGCCACCAGTGACCCCGGACAGGGAAACATTCAGTACTTC.

This sequence joins TRBV5-1 and TRBJ2-2, with TRBD1 matching 10 bases. V shed 4 bases, J shed 7 bases, and the junction held 10 bases outside the gene matches. The CDR3 consists of 16 residues. In germline, CDR1 is SGHRS, CDR2 YFSETQ. For the CDR3, the DNA is TGCGCCAGCAGCCGGAGGGGACAGGGGATTGGCGGGGAGCTGTTTTTT. It codes for CASSRRGQGIGGELFF.

The CDR3 nucleotides are TGTGCCAGCAGTACCGGGACAGGGAACAATGAGCAGTTCTTC. Encoded protein: CASSTGTGNNEQFF. The rearrangement uses TRBV9 and TRBJ2-1; 9 bases are shared with TRBD1. J lost 5 bases, V lost 5 bases, and 5 bases had no gene match. CDR3 length equals 14 residues. CDR1 is SGDLS, CDR2 YYNGEE, per germline. The full variable domain, rest sourced from reference TRBV9 and TRBJ2-1, is DSGVTQTPKHLITATGQRVTLRCSPRSGDLSVYWYQQSLDQGLQFLIQYYNGEERAKGNILERFSAQQFPDLHSELNLSSLELGDSALYFCASSTGTGNNEQFFGPGTRLTVL.

The chain has TRBV11-1 and TRBJ1-2, with 7 bases that match TRBD1. The CDR3 loop spans 14 amino acids. The germline V gene has CDR1 SGHAT and CDR2 FQDESV (reference sequence). With 5 bases clipped from V and 4 bases from J, the junction kept 7 bases outside the gene matches. The CDR3: CASSHRGLGYGYTF. CDR3 nucleotide sequence: TGTGCCAGCAGCCACAGGGGACTGGGCTATGGCTACACCTTC.

The chain links TRBV7-2 to TRBJ1-6; D perhaps matches TRBD1 (6 bases). Per germline, CDR1 SGHTA and CDR2 FQGNSA. Trimming cost V 4 bases and J 10 bases, with 23 bases left between them. CDR3 length: 17 amino acids. CDR3 region: CASSSQLGRTDASPLHF. DNA for the CDR3: TGTGCCAGCAGCTCACAATTAGGCCGGACAGACGCCTCACCCCTCCACTTT.

The chain couples TRBV5-1 to TRBJ1-1; 8 bases line up with TRBD1. CDR3 length equals 14 residues. The ends lost 2 bases at V and 6 bases at J; junction bases unmatched: 6. CDR1 is SGHRS, CDR2 YFSETQ, per germline. Here the CDR3 reads CASSFTQGESEAFF. The DNA of the CDR3 is TGCGCCAGCAGCTTCACACAGGGGGAATCTGAAGCTTTCTTT.

The chain employs TRBV24-1 and TRBJ2-2; 7 bases fit TRBD1. The germline CDR1 and CDR2 sequences are KGHDR and SFDVKD. This CDR3 contains 16 residues. The V segment lost 4 bases and the J segment 2 bases; nucleotides outside the gene matches: 6. CDR3 sequence: CATSDLTGPNTGELFF. CDR3 sequence (DNA): TGTGCCACCAGTGACCTGACAGGGCCTAACACCGGGGAGCTGTTTTTT.

V and J are TRBV5-5 and TRBJ1-1, with 7 bases identical to TRBD1. CDR3 length equals 14 residues. Per the germline V gene, CDR1 is SGHKS and CDR2 is YYEKEE (reference sequence). Trimming at V came to 0 bases and at J to 4 bases, leaving 3 bases not matched to a gene. The chain's CDR3 is CASSLGDSGTEAFF. CDR3 DNA sequence: TGTGCCAGCAGCTTGGGGGACAGTGGCACTGAAGCTTTCTTT.

The rearrangement links TRBV9 to TRBJ2-3; 7 nucleotides align to TRBD1. Germline V gene sequence: CDR1 SGDLS, CDR2 YYNGEE. This CDR3 is 15 amino acids long. V shed 2 bases, J shed 2 bases, and the junction held 5 bases outside the gene matches. CDR3 region: CASSVGQTNTDTQYF. CDR3 coding DNA: TGTGCCAGCAGCGTGGGACAGACGAACACAGATACGCAGTATTTT.

The rearrangement links TRBV28 to TRBJ1-2, with 7 bases fitting TRBD1. The CDR3 runs 15 residues. Germline V CDR1 and CDR2: MDHEN, SYDVKM. The J segment lost 4 bases and the V segment lost 5 bases, leaving 10 bases of the junction unmatched. The CDR3 sequence: CASSLPGTVVYGYTF. The DNA for the CDR3 is TGTGCCAGCAGTCTTCCCGGGACAGTTGTCTATGGCTACACCTTC.

This sequence joins TRBV25-1 and TRBJ1-4; D possibly corresponds to TRBD1 (6 bases). Between the trimmed V and J ends, which lost 4 bases and 3 bases, there was a span of 15 bases. The CDR3 totals 16 residues. In germline, CDR1 is MGHDK, CDR2 SYGVNS. CDR3 DNA sequence: TGTGCCAGCAGTGGAGCGGGGAAGGGGGCTAATGAAAAACTGTTTTTT. This sequence encodes CASSGAGKGANEKLFF.

The V and J genes are TRBV4-2 and TRBJ2-7, with D perhaps TRBD2 (5 bases). V was pared by 0 bases and J by 5 bases, with 11 bases between. Germline V gives CDR1 LGHNA, CDR2 YNFKEQ. CDR3 length: 14 amino acids. The CDR3 DNA follows: TGTGCCAGCAGCCAAGAATCCGGGAACCACGAGCAGTACTTC. It yields the protein CASSQESGNHEQYF.

The chain couples TRBV11-3 to TRBJ2-3; TRBD2 is a possible D gene (6 bases). V was trimmed by 5 bases and J by 0 bases, leaving 12 bases between them. Germline loops: CDR1 SGHNT, CDR2 YENEEA. The CDR3 contains 15 residues. CDR3 DNA: TGTGCCAGCAGCCGGGGGTCCACTAGCACAGATACGCAGTATTTT. This translates into CASSRGSTSTDTQYF.

Turning to this clone: The same CDR3 arises from other DNA sequences in this sample as well. This chain uses TRBV9 with TRBJ1-2; weak D call: TRBD1 (5 bases). The CDR3 has 14 residues. V was trimmed by 0 bases and J by 2 bases, leaving 8 bases between them. The germline CDR1 and CDR2 sequences are SGDLS and YYNGEE. This CDR3 is CASSVAGGNYGYTF. The CDR3 DNA sequence: TGTGCCAGCAGCGTAGCTGGGGGGAACTATGGCTACACCTTC.

The chain employs TRBV3-1 (or the pseudogene TRBV3-2) and TRBJ1-4; 10 nucleotides match TRBD1. The CDR3 contains 16 residues. Germline loops: CDR1 LGHDT, CDR2 YNNKEL (reference sequence). V shed 3 bases, J shed 4 bases, and the junction held 5 bases outside the gene matches. DNA of the CDR3: TGTGCCAGCAGCCAGAAGGGGACAGGGGTTAATGAAAAACTGTTTTTT. Its translation is CASSQKGTGVNEKLFF.

The chain joins TRBV9 to TRBJ2-3; 10 nucleotides align to TRBD2. V shed 2 bases, J shed 5 bases, and the junction held 8 bases outside the gene matches. Per the germline V gene, CDR1 is SGDLS and CDR2 is YYNGEE. CDR3 size: 16 residues. As DNA, the CDR3 is TGTGCCAGCAGCGTGGTCTTAGCGGGGGGTTTAGATACGCAGTATTTT. It specifies CASSVVLAGGLDTQYF.

This clone was recorded once. V usage is TRBV12-3 or TRBV12-4 and J usage is TRBJ2-1; D is possibly TRBD2 (5 bases). The CDR3 is made up of 13 amino acids. V was clipped by 2 bases and J by 7 bases, with 9 bases between them. The DNA for the CDR3 is TGTGCCAGCAGTTTATTCCGAGGGAATGAGCAGTTCTTC. It translates to CASSLFRGNEQFF.

The V and J genes are TRBV5-1 and TRBJ1-1; 7 bases map to TRBD1. The CDR3 has 15 residues. V was clipped by 0 bases and J by 6 bases; unmatched bases: 8. Per germline, CDR1 SGHRS and CDR2 YFSETQ. CDR3 sequence: CASSLGDSIIAEAFF. The DNA of the CDR3 is TGCGCCAGCAGCTTGGGGGACAGCATTATCGCTGAAGCTTTCTTT.

This chain joins TRBV7-9 and TRBJ2-7; D is perhaps TRBD1 (6 bases). The CDR3 runs 15 residues. The germline V gene has CDR1 SEHNR and CDR2 FQNEAQ (reference sequence). V lost 1 base and J 0 bases, leaving 10 bases between the germline ends. The CDR3: CASSLGQAVSYEQYF. The DNA for the CDR3 is TGTGCCAGCAGCTTAGGACAGGCTGTCTCCTACGAGCAGTACTTC.

CDR3 coding DNA: TGTGCCACCAGACCCCATGGCAGATATAATGAAAAACTGTTTTTT. It yields the protein CATRPHGRYNEKLFF. The chain combines TRBV24-1 with TRBJ1-4, with D hard to call. Germline V lookup: CDR1 KGHDR, CDR2 SFDVKD. V shed 7 bases and J shed 4 bases, with 15 bases lying between them. This CDR3 contains 15 residues.

Comment on this clone: At one boundary the junction diverges from the germline segment, which might be a read error. The V gene is TRBV6-1, the J gene TRBJ2-7, with 11 bases aligning to TRBD1. Looked up from germline, CDR1 is MNHNS and CDR2 is SASEGT. The CDR3 has 15 amino acids. CDR3 bases: TGTGCCAGCAGTAAAGCCGGGACAGGGGGATACGAGCAGTACTTC. Translating it yields CASSKAGTGGYEQYF.